This paragraph reports one T cell receptor (beta chain). The antigen is undetermined. This specimen comes from a study of OX40 agonist ivuxolimab in advanced cancers. The protocol was immunoSEQ multiplex PCR, while the TCRdb copy is restricted to in-frame clones and leaves out a portion. The sample has around 53,000 clones; around nine tenths are singletons. CDR3 length: 14 amino acids. Trimming pared 3 bases from V and 2 bases from J, leaving 8 bases between. The germline CDR1 and CDR2 sequences are MDHEN and SYDVKM. Study results and limitations: There were, on average, more expanded clones in CD8+ T cells than in CD4+.

The chain links TRBV28 to TRBJ1-5; D is perhaps TRBD1 (5 bases). The material was CD4+ or CD8+ T cells sorted from blood, obtained in a trial of the OX40 agonist ivuxolimab. The receptor was isolated from an adult with an advanced solid tumor such as melanoma, head and neck, liver or kidney cancer. In DNA form, the CDR3 reads TGTGCCAGCAGTTTTAGGGGCCGCAATCAGCCCCAGCATTTT. It is translated as CASSFRGRNQPQHF. Drawing the rest from reference TRBV28 and TRBJ1-5, the complete variable domain is DVKVTQSSRYLVKRTGEKVFLECVQDMDHENMFWYRQDPGLGLRLIYFSYDVKMKEKGDIPEGYSVSREKKERFSLILESASTNQTSMYLCASSFRGRNQPQHFGDGTRLSIL.